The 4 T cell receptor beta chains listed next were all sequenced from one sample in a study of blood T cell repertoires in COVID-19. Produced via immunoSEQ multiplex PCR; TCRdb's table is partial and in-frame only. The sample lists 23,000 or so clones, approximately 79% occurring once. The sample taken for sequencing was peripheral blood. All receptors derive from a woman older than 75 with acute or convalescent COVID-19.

The CDR3 here is CASSFEGRAFF. The CDR3 nucleotides are TGTGCCAGCAGTTTTGAAGGGAGAGCTTTCTTT. V usage is TRBV12-3 or TRBV12-4 and J usage is TRBJ1-1, with D uncertain. CDR3 size: 11 residues. Trimming stripped 3 bases from V and 10 bases from J, with 9 bases between.

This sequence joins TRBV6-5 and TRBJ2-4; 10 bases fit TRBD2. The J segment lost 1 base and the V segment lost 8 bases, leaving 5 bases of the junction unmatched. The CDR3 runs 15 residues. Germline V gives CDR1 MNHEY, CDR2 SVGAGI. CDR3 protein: CASLSGGAAKNIQYF. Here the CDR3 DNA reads TGTGCCAGCCTGAGCGGGGGGGCGGCCAAAAACATTCAGTACTTC.

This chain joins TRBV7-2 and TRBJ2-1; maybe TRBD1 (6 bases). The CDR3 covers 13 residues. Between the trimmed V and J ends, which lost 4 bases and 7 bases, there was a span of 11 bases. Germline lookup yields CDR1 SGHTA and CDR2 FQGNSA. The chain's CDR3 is CASSSYRVNEQFF. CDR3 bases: TGTGCCAGCAGCTCGTACAGGGTAAATGAGCAGTTCTTC.

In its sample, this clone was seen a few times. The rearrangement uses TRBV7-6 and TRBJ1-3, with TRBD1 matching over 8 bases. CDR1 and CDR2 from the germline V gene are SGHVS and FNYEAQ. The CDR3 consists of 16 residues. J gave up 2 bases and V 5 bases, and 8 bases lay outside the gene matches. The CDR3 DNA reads TGTGCCAGCAGCATCAACAGGGGGACAACTGGAAACACCATATATTTT. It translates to CASSINRGTTGNTIYF.